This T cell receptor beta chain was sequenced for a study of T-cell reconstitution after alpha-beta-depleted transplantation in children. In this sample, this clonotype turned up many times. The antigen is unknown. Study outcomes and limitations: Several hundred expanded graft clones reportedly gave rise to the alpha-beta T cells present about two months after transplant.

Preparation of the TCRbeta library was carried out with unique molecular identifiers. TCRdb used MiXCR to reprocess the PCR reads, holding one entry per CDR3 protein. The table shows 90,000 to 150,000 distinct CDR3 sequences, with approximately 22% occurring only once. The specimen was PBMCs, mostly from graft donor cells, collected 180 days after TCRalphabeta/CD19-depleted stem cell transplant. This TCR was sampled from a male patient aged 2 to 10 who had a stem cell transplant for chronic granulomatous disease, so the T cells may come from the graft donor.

The CDR3, as DNA: TGTGCCAGCAGTCGTCCCTCCGACAGGCGGGATGAGCAGTTCTTC. Protein sequence: CASSRPSDRRDEQFF. This chain uses TRBV28 with TRBJ2-1, with D possibly being TRBD1 (6 bases). The V and J ends lost 5 bases and 8 bases respectively, with 19 bases between them. Germline CDR1 and CDR2: MDHEN and SYDVKM. This CDR3 spans 15 amino acids.